One and the same sample provided the 10 T cell receptor beta chains below, sequenced in a study of control samples from healthy donors and cancer patients. Generated by immunoSEQ multiplex PCR, the TCRdb table keeps only in-frame clones and is missing some. The sample includes 100,000 to 150,000 clones, about 91% of them seen just once. Sequenced sample: blood. These receptors came from a man in his late teens or twenties in good health.

The chain recombines TRBV10-1 with TRBJ1-2; no definite D call. Trimming left V 3 bases short and J 4 bases short, with 3 bases between. There are 11 residues in the CDR3. Looked up from germline, CDR1 is WNHNN and CDR2 is SYGVQD (reference sequence). The CDR3, as DNA: TGCGCCAGCAGTGATGGCTATGGCTACACCTTC. As protein: CASSDGYGYTF.

This rearrangement joins TRBV6-6 to TRBJ2-7; 8 nucleotides match TRBD1. V lost 5 bases to trimming and J lost 2 bases; unmatched junction nucleotides: 11. The CDR3 runs to 16 residues. From germline, CDR1 is MNHNY and CDR2 SVGAGI (reference sequence). The CDR3 region has the DNA TGTGCCAGCAGTATCGACAGGGGACGCACCCCCTACGAGCAGTACTTC. This sequence encodes CASSIDRGRTPYEQYF.

J is TRBJ2-3 and V is TRBV7-6, with TRBD2 identical over 8 bases. Trimming at V came to 5 bases and at J to 0 bases, leaving 7 bases not matched to a gene. The length of the CDR3 is 16 residues. From germline, CDR1 is SGHVS and CDR2 FNYEAQ. CDR3 amino acids: CASSPRTGGSTDTQYF. DNA for the CDR3: TGTGCCAGCAGCCCCCGAACGGGGGGGAGCACAGATACGCAGTATTTT.

The chain recombines TRBV4-1 with TRBJ1-6; weak D call: TRBD1 (5 bases). The V end lost 1 base, the J end lost 7 bases, and 11 bases lay between the germline ends. There are 15 residues in the CDR3. CDR1 and CDR2 from the germline V gene are MGHRA and YSYEKL. The chain's CDR3 is CASSQGQSGNSPLHF. In nucleotides, the CDR3 is TGCGCCAGCAGCCAAGGACAGTCTGGGAATTCACCCCTCCACTTT.

This chain uses TRBV5-1 with TRBJ2-7, with D possibly being TRBD1 (5 bases). Germline V CDR1 and CDR2: SGHRS, YFSETQ. V lost 2 bases and J lost 5, with 11 bases in between. The CDR3 runs to 13 residues. In DNA, the CDR3 is TGCGCCAGCAGCTTACAGACAGTCCACGAGCAGTACTTC. It encodes CASSLQTVHEQYF.

V gene TRBV10-3 combines with J gene TRBJ1-1, with D maybe TRBD1 (5 bases). This CDR3 contains 13 residues. V was trimmed by 0 bases and J by 7 bases, leaving 9 bases between them. Looked up from germline, CDR1 is ENHRY and CDR2 is SYGVKD. The CDR3 loop is CAISESGAVEAFF. The CDR3, as DNA: TGTGCCATCAGTGAGTCAGGGGCGGTTGAAGCTTTCTTT.

The rearrangement joins TRBV7-2 to TRBJ2-3; possible D gene TRBD1, 6 bases. The CDR3 has 16 amino acids. The germline V gene encodes CDR1 SGHTA and CDR2 FQGNSA. V shed 6 bases and J shed 1 base, with 17 bases lying between them. CDR3 sequence (DNA): TGTGCCAGCAGTTTCCCCACAGGGCGGGGCACAGATACGCAGTATTTT. This codes for CASSFPTGRGTDTQYF. The variable domain in full, completed from reference TRBV7-2 and TRBJ2-3, reads GAGVSQSPSNKVTEKGKDVELRCDPISGHTALYWYRQSLGQGLEFLIYFQGNSAPDKSGLPSDRFSAERTGGSVSTLTIQRTQQEDSAVYLCASSFPTGRGTDTQYFGPGTRLTVL.

CDR3 bases: TGTGCCAGTACTAGAGCAGGGCTCGGCAATCAGCCCCAGCATTTT. This encodes CASTRAGLGNQPQHF. The V and J genes are TRBV19 and TRBJ1-5; weak D call: TRBD1 (5 bases). This CDR3 contains 15 residues. The germline V gene encodes CDR1 LNHDA and CDR2 SQIVND (reference sequence). V lost 7 bases to trimming and J lost 2 bases, with 15 bases between them.

The genes are TRBV23-1 and TRBJ1-2; D call uncertain. TRBV23-1 is recorded as an ORF, its role being uncertain. Trimming shortened V by 0 bases and J by 3 bases, and 14 bases separated the two germline ends. CDR3 length: 16 residues. CDR3 coding DNA: TGCGCCAGCAGTCAATCGGTCCGGGAGTTGCACTATGGCTACACCTTC. Its translation is CASSQSVRELHYGYTF.

This chain uses TRBV7-8 with TRBJ1-1, with TRBD1 as a possible D gene (6 bases). The CDR3 has 13 amino acids. CDR1 is SGHVS and CDR2 is FQNEAQ in the germline V gene. V was cut by 5 bases and J by 2 bases, with 9 bases left in between. DNA of the CDR3: TGTGCCAGCAGCCTGGACAGTAACACTGAAGCTTTCTTT. This sequence encodes CASSLDSNTEAFF.